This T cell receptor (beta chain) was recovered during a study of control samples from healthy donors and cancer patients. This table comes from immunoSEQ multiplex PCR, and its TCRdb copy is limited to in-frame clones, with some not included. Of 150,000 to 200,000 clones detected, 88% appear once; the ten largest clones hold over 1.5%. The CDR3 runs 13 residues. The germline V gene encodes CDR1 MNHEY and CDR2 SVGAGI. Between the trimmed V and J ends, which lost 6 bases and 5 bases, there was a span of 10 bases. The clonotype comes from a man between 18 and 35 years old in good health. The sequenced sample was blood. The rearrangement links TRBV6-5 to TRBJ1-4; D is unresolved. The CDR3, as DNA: TGTGCCAGCAGGGCCGGACCAAATGAAAAACTGTTTTTT. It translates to CASRAGPNEKLFF.